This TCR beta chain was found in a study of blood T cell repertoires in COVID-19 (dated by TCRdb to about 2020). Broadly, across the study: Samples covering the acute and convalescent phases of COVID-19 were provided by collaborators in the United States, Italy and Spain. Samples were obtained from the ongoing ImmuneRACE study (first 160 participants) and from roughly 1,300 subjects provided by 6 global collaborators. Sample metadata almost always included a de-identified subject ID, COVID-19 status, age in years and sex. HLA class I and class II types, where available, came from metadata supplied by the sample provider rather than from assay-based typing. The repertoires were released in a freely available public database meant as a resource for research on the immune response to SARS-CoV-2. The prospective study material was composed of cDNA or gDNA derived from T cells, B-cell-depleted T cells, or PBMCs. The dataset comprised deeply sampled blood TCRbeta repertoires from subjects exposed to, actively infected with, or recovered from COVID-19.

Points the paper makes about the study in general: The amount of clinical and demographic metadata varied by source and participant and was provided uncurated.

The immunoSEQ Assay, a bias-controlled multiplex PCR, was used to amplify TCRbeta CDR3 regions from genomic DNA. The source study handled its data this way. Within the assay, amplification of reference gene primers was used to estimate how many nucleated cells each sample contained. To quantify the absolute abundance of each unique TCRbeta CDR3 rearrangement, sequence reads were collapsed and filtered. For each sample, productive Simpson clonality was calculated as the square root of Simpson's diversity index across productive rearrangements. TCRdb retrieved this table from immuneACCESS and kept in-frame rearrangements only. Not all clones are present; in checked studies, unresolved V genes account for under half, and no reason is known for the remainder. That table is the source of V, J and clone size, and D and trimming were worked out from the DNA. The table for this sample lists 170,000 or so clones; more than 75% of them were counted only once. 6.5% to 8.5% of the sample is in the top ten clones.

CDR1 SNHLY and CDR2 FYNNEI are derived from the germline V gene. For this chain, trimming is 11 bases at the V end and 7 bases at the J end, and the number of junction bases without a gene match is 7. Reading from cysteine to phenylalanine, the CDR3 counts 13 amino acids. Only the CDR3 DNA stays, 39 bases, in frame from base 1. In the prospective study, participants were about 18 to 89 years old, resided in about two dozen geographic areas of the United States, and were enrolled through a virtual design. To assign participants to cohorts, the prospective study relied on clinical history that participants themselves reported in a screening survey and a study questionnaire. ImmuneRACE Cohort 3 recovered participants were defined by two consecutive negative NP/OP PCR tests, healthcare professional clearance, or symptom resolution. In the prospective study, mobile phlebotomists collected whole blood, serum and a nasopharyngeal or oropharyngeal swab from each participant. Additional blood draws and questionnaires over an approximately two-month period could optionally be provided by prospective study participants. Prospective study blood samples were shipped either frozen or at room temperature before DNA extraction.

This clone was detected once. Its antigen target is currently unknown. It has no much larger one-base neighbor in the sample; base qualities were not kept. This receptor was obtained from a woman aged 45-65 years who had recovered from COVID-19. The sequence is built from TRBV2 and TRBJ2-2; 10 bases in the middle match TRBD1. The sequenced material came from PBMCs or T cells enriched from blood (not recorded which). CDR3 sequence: CACSGQGHGELFF. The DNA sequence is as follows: TGTGCCTGCTCGGGACAGGGGCACGGGGAGCTGTTTTTT. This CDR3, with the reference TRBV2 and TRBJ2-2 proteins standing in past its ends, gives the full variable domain EPEVTQTPSHQVTQMGQEVILRCVPISNHLYFYWYRQILGQKVEFLVSFYNNEISEKSEIFDDQFSVERPDGSNFTLKIRSTKLEDSAMYFCACSGQGHGELFFGEGSRLTVL.